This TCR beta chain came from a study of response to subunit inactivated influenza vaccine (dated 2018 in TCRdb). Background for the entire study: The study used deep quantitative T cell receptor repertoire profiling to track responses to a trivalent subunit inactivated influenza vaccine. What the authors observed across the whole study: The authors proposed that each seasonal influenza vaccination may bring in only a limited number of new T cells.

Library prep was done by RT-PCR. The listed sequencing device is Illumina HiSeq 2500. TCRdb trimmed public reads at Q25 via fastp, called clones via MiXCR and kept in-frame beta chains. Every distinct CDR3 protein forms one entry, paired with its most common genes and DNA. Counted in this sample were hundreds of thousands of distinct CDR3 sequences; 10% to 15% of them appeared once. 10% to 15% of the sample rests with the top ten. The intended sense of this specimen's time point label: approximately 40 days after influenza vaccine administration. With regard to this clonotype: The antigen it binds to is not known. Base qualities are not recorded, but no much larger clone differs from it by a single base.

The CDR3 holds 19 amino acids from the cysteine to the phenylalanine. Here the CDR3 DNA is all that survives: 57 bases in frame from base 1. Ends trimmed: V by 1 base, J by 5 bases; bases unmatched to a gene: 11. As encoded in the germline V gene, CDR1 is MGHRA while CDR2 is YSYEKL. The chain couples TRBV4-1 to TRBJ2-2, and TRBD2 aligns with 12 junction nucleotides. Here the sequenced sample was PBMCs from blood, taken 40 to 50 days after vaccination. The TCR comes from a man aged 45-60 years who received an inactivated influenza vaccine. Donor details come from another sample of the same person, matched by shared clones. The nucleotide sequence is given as TGCGCCAGCAGCCAAGTTTCGGTACTAGCGGGAGGAGGGACCGGGGAGCTGTTTTTT. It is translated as CASSQVSVLAGGGTGELFF.